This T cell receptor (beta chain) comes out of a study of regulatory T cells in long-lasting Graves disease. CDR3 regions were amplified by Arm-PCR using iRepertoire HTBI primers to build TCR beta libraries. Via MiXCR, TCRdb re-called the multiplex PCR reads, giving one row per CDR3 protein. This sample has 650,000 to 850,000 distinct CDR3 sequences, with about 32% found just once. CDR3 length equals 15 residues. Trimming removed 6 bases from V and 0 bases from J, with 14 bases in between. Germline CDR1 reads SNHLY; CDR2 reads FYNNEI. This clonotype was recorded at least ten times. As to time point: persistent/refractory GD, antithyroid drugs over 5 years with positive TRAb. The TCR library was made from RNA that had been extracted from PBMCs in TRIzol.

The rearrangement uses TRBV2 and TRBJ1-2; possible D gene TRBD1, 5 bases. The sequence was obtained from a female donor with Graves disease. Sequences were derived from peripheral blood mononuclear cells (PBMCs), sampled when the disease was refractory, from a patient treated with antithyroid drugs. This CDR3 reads CASRKGAVANYGYTF. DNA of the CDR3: TGTGCCAGCAGGAAAGGGGCAGTAGCTAACTATGGCTACACCTTC.